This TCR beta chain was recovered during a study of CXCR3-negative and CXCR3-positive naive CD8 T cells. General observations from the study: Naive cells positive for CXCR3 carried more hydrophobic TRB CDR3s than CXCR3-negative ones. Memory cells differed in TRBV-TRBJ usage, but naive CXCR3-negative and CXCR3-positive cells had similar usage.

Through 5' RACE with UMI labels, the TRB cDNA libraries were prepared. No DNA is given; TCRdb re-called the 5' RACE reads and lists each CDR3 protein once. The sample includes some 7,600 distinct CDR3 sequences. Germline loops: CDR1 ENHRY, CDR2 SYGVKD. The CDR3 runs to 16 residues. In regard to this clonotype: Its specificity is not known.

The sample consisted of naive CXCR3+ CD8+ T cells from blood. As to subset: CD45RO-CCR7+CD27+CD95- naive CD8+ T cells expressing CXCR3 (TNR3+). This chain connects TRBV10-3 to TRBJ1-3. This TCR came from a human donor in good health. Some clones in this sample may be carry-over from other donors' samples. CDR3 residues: CAISDPPADIGNTIYF.